This TCR beta chain derives from a study of graft-versus-host responses after intestinal transplantation. Study information: Each recipient received a multivisceral, liver-intestinal, or isolated intestinal graft. Anti-thymocyte globulin induction, then tacrolimus and steroids for roughly 3 years, went to all recipients. Findings of the study overall: High graft-versus-host to host-versus-graft T cell clonal ratios marked allografts of patients with graft-donor macrochimerism. Recipient bone marrow held GvH clones, some seen earlier in ileum or blood.

This clone occurred once. No antigen is known for it. TCRdb keeps only in-frame clones here, not all; method: immunoSEQ multiplex PCR. Among nearly 20,000 clones listed, more than 75% were seen once. The CDR3 sequence is 15 residues long. Losses at the gene ends were 0 bases for V and 7 bases for J; bases not matched to a gene: 7. Germline CDR1 is LGHNA and CDR2 is YNFKEQ. This material consisted of PBMCs, taken around 230 days after intestinal transplant. The TCR was taken from a human patient who received an intestinal transplant, so some T cells may come from the graft donor. The chain joins TRBV4-2 to TRBJ2-7, with 9 positions matching TRBD2. CDR3 in amino acids: CASSQDFLAGFEQYF. CDR3 coding DNA: TGTGCCAGCAGCCAAGATTTTCTAGCGGGGTTTGAGCAGTACTTC.